This T cell receptor beta chain came from a study of T cells in Graves' hyperthyroidism and ophthalmopathy. The source material, RNA transcripts, was used to amplify TCR beta CDR3 regions. HTBI primers were employed in a first-round RT-PCR of the TCR CDR3. TCRdb re-called the multiplex PCR reads through MiXCR, storing one row per CDR3 protein. The sample includes roughly 380,000 distinct CDR3 sequences, roughly 13% of them seen just once. V was clipped by 2 bases and J by 12 bases, with 19 bases between them. The CDR3 consists of 14 residues. The germline V gene has CDR1 MNHEY and CDR2 SMNVEV (reference sequence). In this sample, this clonotype turned up many times.

The receptor was derived from a woman aged 18-35 years with Graves' hyperthyroidism. The V call is TRBV27, the J call TRBJ2-5; D may match TRBD1 or TRBD2 (5 bases each). Sequencing was carried out using blood. The CDR3 DNA is TGTGCCAGCAGTTTAAGGGGACGGAACATGTTGGAGTACTTC. Protein: CASSLRGRNMLEYF.